This T cell receptor (beta chain) was identified during a study of CD8 T cells in Susac syndrome. This CDR3 is 13 amino acids long. Germline V gene data show CDR1 as SQVTM and CDR2 as ANQGSEA. Trimming cost V 3 bases and J 8 bases, with 14 bases left between them. RNA amounts of about 0.5 to 1 ug underwent reverse transcription with random hexamers. TCRdb passed the immunoSEQ multiplex PCR reads through MiXCR, listing each CDR3 protein once. The table includes some 190,000 distinct CDR3 sequences, approximately 95% detected once. The sequencing sample was made of CD4+ T cells from PBMCs. The sequence was collected from a human donor in good health. This chain connects TRBV29-1 to TRBJ2-1, with a possible D match to TRBD1 (5 bases). CDR3 bases: TGCAGCGTTGAGCTCCTACGACAGCATGAGCAGTTCTTC. Translated, it gives CSVELLRQHEQFF.